The next 27 T cell receptor beta chains were all read from a single sample in a study of T-cell memory formation after mild COVID-19. MiXCR, applied by TCRdb to the 5' RACE reads, yields one record per CDR3 protein. The sample records roughly 250,000 distinct CDR3 sequences, about 16% being singletons. The specimen sequenced was PBMCs or a T cell subset sorted from them (not recorded which). All receptors come from a man between 18 and 35 years old who had mild COVID-19 (a few samples of this study predate the infection). Cell type and time point are not known.

This clonotype came up many times. V is TRBV5-1 and J is TRBJ2-3; 8 nucleotides align to TRBD1. CDR3 length: 13 residues. Looked up from germline, CDR1 is SGHRS and CDR2 is YFSETQ. V shed 3 bases and J 5 bases; nucleotides not matched to a gene: 2. The CDR3 DNA is TGCGCCAGCAGCTCGACAGGGGTAGATACGCAGTATTTT. As protein: CASSSTGVDTQYF.

As concerns this clonotype: A read error is possible here, since a much larger clone lies one base away. The chain is built from TRBV20-1 and TRBJ1-1, with 7 positions matching TRBD1. The CDR3 totals 14 residues. V shed 6 bases, J shed 4 bases, and the junction held 11 bases outside the gene matches. The germline V gene encodes CDR1 DFQATT and CDR2 SNEGSKA (reference sequence). The chain's CDR3 is CSAPTPQGPTEAFF. In DNA form, the CDR3 reads TGCAGTGCCCCAACTCCACAGGGGCCCACTGAAGCTTTCTTT.

The chain combines TRBV6-5 with TRBJ1-4, with 8 bases matching TRBD1. The junction had 16 bases not matched to a gene; V was cut back by 6 bases and J by 10 bases. CDR3 length: 16 residues. Germline lookup yields CDR1 MNHEY and CDR2 SVGAGI. In DNA form, the CDR3 reads TGTGCCAGCAGGCACCCACTAGGACAGGGAGGCGGAAAACTGTTTTTT. Translation: CASRHPLGQGGGKLFF.

This clonotype came up a few times. The V gene is TRBV5-5, the J gene TRBJ1-2, with D perhaps matching TRBD1 (6 bases). V was clipped by 0 bases and J by 3 bases, with 9 bases between them. This CDR3 has 14 amino acids. Germline-derived CDR1 and CDR2 are SGHKS and YYEKEE (reference sequence). The CDR3 nucleotides read TGTGCCAGCAGCTTGGGACAGGCCTACTATGGCTACACCTTC. Translating gives CASSLGQAYYGYTF.

This chain links TRBV7-3 with TRBJ1-1, with D possibly matching TRBD1 (6 bases). The length of the CDR3 is 14 residues. Germline CDR1 SGHTA, CDR2 FQGTGA. V gave up 4 bases and J gave up 4 bases, with 13 bases separating them. The CDR3 DNA reads TGTGCCAGCAGCTCAGACAGGTGGAGCACTGAAGCTTTCTTT. Protein sequence: CASSSDRWSTEAFF.

Details on this clonotype: A single base separates this from a much larger clone, so it may be a read error. This chain uses TRBV5-1 with TRBJ2-2, with D possibly matching TRBD1 (6 bases). Germline loops: CDR1 SGHRS, CDR2 YFSETQ. V was trimmed by 4 bases and J by 1 base, leaving 11 bases between them. The CDR3 consists of 15 residues. The CDR3 here is CASSVRQVNTGELFF. In DNA form, the CDR3 reads TGCGCCAGCAGCGTCCGACAGGTGAACACCGGGGAGCTGTTTTTT.

This clonotype has a handful of counts. V is TRBV10-3 and J is TRBJ1-1, with TRBD1 matching over 10 bases. V shed 6 bases and J 5 bases; nucleotides not matched to a gene: 3. The CDR3 has 13 amino acids. CDR1 is ENHRY and CDR2 is SYGVKD in the germline V gene. The CDR3 DNA reads as TGTGCCATCAGGGACAGGGGGAAGACTGAAGCTTTCTTT. Protein product: CAIRDRGKTEAFF.

J is TRBJ1-2 and V is TRBV7-3, with D possibly TRBD1 on 6 matching bases. The CDR3 loop spans 15 amino acids. V lost 0 bases and J lost 4, with 12 bases in between. Germline loops: CDR1 SGHTA, CDR2 FQGTGA. The CDR3 is CASSLTAQGSYGYTF. The CDR3, as DNA: TGTGCCAGCAGCTTAACTGCACAGGGCAGCTATGGCTACACCTTC.

This clonotype was counted between two and nine times. The rearrangement links TRBV11-2 to TRBJ1-5; D is unresolved. The CDR3 extends over 13 amino acids. Trimming cost V 1 base and J 4 bases, with 5 bases left between them. The germline gives CDR1 SGHAT, CDR2 FQNNGV. The CDR3 nucleotides are TGTGCCAGCAGCTTAGTTCCTAATCAGCCCCAGCATTTT. Translating gives CASSLVPNQPQHF.

The rearrangement links TRBV24-1 to TRBJ2-7, with 8 bases identical to TRBD1. Trimming at V came to 1 base and at J to 5 bases, leaving 6 bases not matched to a gene. The CDR3 length is 15 residues. Germline V lookup: CDR1 KGHDR, CDR2 SFDVKD. Here the CDR3 DNA reads TGTGCCACCAGTGATTTCTCGGGACAGGTAGACGAGCAGTACTTC. Translation gives CATSDFSGQVDEQYF.

V usage is TRBV7-8 and J usage is TRBJ2-7; weak D call: TRBD2 (5 bases). The V end lost 7 bases, the J end lost 5 bases, and 15 bases lay between the germline ends. Germline assignment: CDR1 SGHVS and CDR2 FQNEAQ. The CDR3 runs 13 residues. CDR3 residues: CASNDGEGDEQYV. The CDR3, as DNA: TGTGCCAGCAACGACGGGGAAGGTGACGAGCAGTACGTC.

This chain joins TRBV7-9 and TRBJ2-2; D is uncertain. Trimming left V 3 bases short and J 6 bases short, with 11 bases between. CDR1 is SEHNR and CDR2 is FQNEAQ in the germline V gene (reference sequence). This CDR3 comprises 14 residues. The CDR3 is CASSLQGSSGELFF. Written as DNA, the CDR3 is TGTGCCAGCAGCTTGCAAGGGTCTTCCGGGGAGCTGTTTTTT.

The V gene is TRBV7-2, the J gene TRBJ1-2; D not certain. Looked up from germline, CDR1 is SGHTA and CDR2 is FQGNSA. The V end was cut by 1 base, the J end by 2 bases, with 8 bases between. The CDR3 spans 14 residues. The CDR3 DNA is TGTGCCAGCAGCTTAGGGGCGAGGAACTATGGCTACACCTTC. This encodes CASSLGARNYGYTF. Drawing the rest from reference TRBV7-2 and TRBJ1-2, the complete variable domain is GAGVSQSPSNKVTEKGKDVELRCDPISGHTALYWYRQSLGQGLEFLIYFQGNSAPDKSGLPSDRFSAERTGGSVSTLTIQRTQQEDSAVYLCASSLGARNYGYTFGSGTRLTVV.

This clonotype was observed a few times. The V and J genes are TRBV2 and TRBJ2-1, with D tentatively TRBD2 (7 bases). CDR3 length equals 16 residues. The germline V gene encodes CDR1 SNHLY and CDR2 FYNNEI. V was trimmed by 3 bases and J by 6 bases, leaving 18 bases between them. Here the CDR3 reads CASSEFPGGFGNEQFF. The CDR3 DNA sequence: TGTGCCAGCAGTGAGTTTCCGGGGGGCTTCGGCAATGAGCAGTTCTTC.

This clonotype was recorded a few times. This chain joins TRBV6-2 or TRBV6-3 and TRBJ2-3; 9 bases line up with TRBD2. Germline V gene lookup returns CDR1 MNHEY and CDR2 SVGEGT. The CDR3 runs 16 residues. V shed 6 bases and J 2 bases; nucleotides not matched to a gene: 9. The CDR3 protein is CASSPSGVANTDTQYF. In nucleotides, the CDR3 is TGTGCCAGCAGCCCTAGCGGGGTTGCTAACACAGATACGCAGTATTTT.

The CDR3 region is CASSLGGTGRYGYTF. CDR3 sequence (DNA): TGTGCCAGCAGCTTGGGTGGAACGGGGCGCTATGGCTACACCTTC. The chain is built from TRBV5-6 and TRBJ1-2; D perhaps matches TRBD1 (5 bases). The CDR3 covers 15 residues. The ends were cut back, 0 bases at V and 4 bases at J, with 13 bases in the middle. Germline lookup yields CDR1 SGHDT and CDR2 YYEEEE.

The V call is TRBV9, the J call TRBJ2-7; D tentatively reads TRBD1 or TRBD2 (5 bases each). Trimming shortened V by 3 bases and J by 5 bases, and 18 bases separated the two germline ends. In germline, CDR1 is SGDLS, CDR2 YYNGEE. This CDR3 contains 15 residues. CDR3 nucleotide sequence: TGTGCCAGCAGCGCGGGGTTGGGGGTGTCCCACGAGCAGTACTTC. As protein: CASSAGLGVSHEQYF.

This chain joins TRBV5-1 and TRBJ1-1; 9 nucleotides line up with TRBD1. The CDR3 spans 14 residues. V shed 3 bases, J shed 4 bases, and the junction held 4 bases outside the gene matches. Germline CDR1 is SGHRS and CDR2 is YFSETQ. CDR3 nucleotide sequence: TGCGCCAGCAGCTCCTACAGGGGGCCCACTGAAGCTTTCTTT. This codes for CASSSYRGPTEAFF.

The J gene is TRBJ1-1, the V gene TRBV29-1; 7 bases align to TRBD1. The CDR3 has 12 residues. CDR1 is SQVTM and CDR2 is ANQGSEA in the germline V gene. The ends lost 7 bases at V and 0 bases at J; junction bases unmatched: 2. The CDR3 nucleotides read TGCAGCGCGGGACAGCTGAACACTGAAGCTTTCTTT. This sequence encodes CSAGQLNTEAFF.

The chain combines TRBV28 with TRBJ1-6, with a weak D call TRBD1 (6 bases). Trimming removed 3 bases from V and 13 bases from J, with 13 bases in between. Germline-derived CDR1 and CDR2 are MDHEN and SYDVKM. The CDR3 loop spans 13 amino acids. The CDR3 protein is CASSLVTGSPLHF. CDR3 bases: TGTGCCAGCAGTTTGGTAACAGGGTCCCCCCTCCACTTT.

The gene calls are TRBV10-3 and TRBJ2-3; D is ambiguous. CDR1 and CDR2 (germline): ENHRY, SYGVKD. The CDR3 sequence is 16 residues long. The germline V and J ends were trimmed by 0 bases and 3 bases, with 13 bases remaining between them. The CDR3 coding sequence is TGTGCCATCAGTGAGTCGGGTGGACCGAGGACAGATACGCAGTATTTT. The encoded protein is CAISESGGPRTDTQYF.

The rearrangement links TRBV7-7 to TRBJ1-2; 7 bases are shared with TRBD1. Germline CDR1 is SSHAT and CDR2 is FNYEAQ (reference sequence). Unmatched junction bases numbered 3, after V lost 1 base and J lost 1 base. This CDR3 is built from 15 residues. The CDR3 protein is CASSLEAGGNYGYTF. In DNA, the CDR3 is TGTGCCAGCAGCTTAGAGGCAGGGGGTAACTATGGCTACACCTTC.

This clonotype turned up a few times. The chain joins TRBV7-3 to TRBJ2-1; TRBD2 might be the D (6 bases). V shed 5 bases and J shed 1 base, with 12 bases lying between them. CDR3 length equals 15 residues. Germline CDR1 and CDR2: SGHTA and FQGTGA. The CDR3 DNA reads as TGTGCCAGCAGCCTCTACCGGGGGTCCTACAATGAGCAGTTCTTC. Translated: CASSLYRGSYNEQFF.

This chain connects TRBV2 to TRBJ2-1; 8 bases align to TRBD2. This CDR3 has 12 amino acids. Germline V gene lookup returns CDR1 SNHLY and CDR2 FYNNEI. Trimming cost V 3 bases and J 15 bases; bases outside gene matches: 7. CDR3 protein: CASSDPGGRAFF. The DNA for the CDR3 is TGTGCCAGCAGTGACCCGGGGGGGAGGGCGTTCTTC. The whole variable domain, remainder taken from reference TRBV2 and TRBJ2-1, is EPEVTQTPSHQVTQMGQEVILRCVPISNHLYFYWYRQILGQKVEFLVSFYNNEISEKSEIFDDQFSVERPDGSNFTLKIRSTKLEDSAMYFCASSDPGGRAFFGPGTRLTVL.

This chain connects TRBV5-1 to TRBJ2-1, with 11 bases aligning to TRBD2. Germline CDR1 and CDR2: SGHRS and YFSETQ. The CDR3 is 17 amino acids. V was clipped by 1 base and J by 4 bases; unmatched bases: 7. The CDR3 DNA reads TGCGCCAGCAGCTTGCTGTTTAGCGGGGGGGCTTACAATGAGCAGTTCTTC. It specifies CASSLLFSGGAYNEQFF.

This clonotype was seen more than once but under ten times. The chain joins TRBV7-2 to TRBJ1-5, with D perhaps TRBD1 (5 bases). The length of the CDR3 is 15 residues. CDR1 SGHTA and CDR2 FQGNSA come from the germline V gene. Deletions cut 4 bases from V and 2 bases from J, with 12 bases between. CDR3 coding DNA: TGTGCCAGCAGCTACTCAGGGATGGGCAATCAGCCCCAGCATTTT. This gives the protein CASSYSGMGNQPQHF.

This clonotype was observed many times. V and J are TRBV5-1 and TRBJ2-1; D is unclear. The CDR3 is made up of 15 amino acids. V was pared by 0 bases and J by 3 bases, with 10 bases between. Germline V gene sequence: CDR1 SGHRS, CDR2 YFSETQ. DNA of the CDR3: TGCGCCAGCAGCTTGGTCCGCAACGACTACAATGAGCAGTTCTTC. Its translation: CASSLVRNDYNEQFF.